These T cell receptor beta chains were read from a single sample in a study of T cell responses to AZD1222 COVID-19 vaccine. Data came from immunoSEQ multiplex PCR; TCRdb stores just in-frame clones and leaves some out. The sample has about 180,000 clones, 80% to 95% seen once; the top ten hold 0.8% to 1.3%. Sample: peripheral blood, taken 28 days after the second dose of the MenACWY control vaccine. The receptors stem from an adult who received the MenACWY meningococcal vaccine as a control. Both conserved end residues are part of each CDR3. Each record gives: J gene, D gene, clone size, V gene, CDR3 DNA, CDR3 protein. The D gene is left open where the match is weak. Some rows mark clone size as missing; the rest say once, few, many or name a class of expanded clone.

TRBJ2-1 | - | - | TRBV6-5 | TGTGCCAGCAGGCCCGGGGCGGGTGAGCAGTTCTTC | CASRPGAGEQFF
TRBJ1-5 | - | - | TRBV11-2 | TGTGCCAGCAGCTTAGTGCGTAGTCAGCCCCAGCATTTT | CASSLVRSQPQHF
TRBJ2-5 | - | - | TRBV5-4 | TGTGCCAGCAGCTTGGCTCCTACCGTCCAAGAGACCCAGTACTTC | CASSLAPTVQETQYF
TRBJ1-2 | - | - | TRBV30 | TGTGCCTGGAGTGTACGGGAGAACTATGGCTACACCTTC | CAWSVRENYGYTF
TRBJ2-7 | TRBD1 | - | TRBV9 | TGTGCCAGCAGCCGACAACAGGGGATCTACGAGCAGTACTTC | CASSRQQGIYEQYF
TRBJ2-2 | - | once | TRBV5-1 | TGCGCCAGCAGCTTGGGACACGTTGCGAACACCGGGGAGCTGTTTTTT | CASSLGHVANTGELFF
TRBJ1-5 | - | - | TRBV7-8 | TGTGCCAGCAGCTTACGACCCGCCGGGGATAGCAATCAGCCCCAGCATTTT | CASSLRPAGDSNQPQHF
TRBJ2-7 | - | - | TRBV9 | TGTGCCAGCAGCGACCGGGACGAGCAGTACTTC | CASSDRDEQYF
TRBJ1-4 | - | - | TRBV6-1 | TGTGCCAGCAGTGAAGGTCGGCGGGGAAAACTGTTTTTT | CASSEGRRGKLFF
TRBJ1-2 | - | - | TRBV28 | TGTGCCAGCAGTCCAAAATTCGGGTCAACGAAACCGAGAAACTATGGCTACACCTTC | CASSPKFGSTKPRNYGYTF
TRBJ1-2 | TRBD1 | - | TRBV20-1 | TGCAGTGCTAGTGTTTCCGACAGGGAATATGGCTACACCTTC | CSASVSDREYGYTF
TRBJ1-2 | - | - | TRBV19 | TGTGCCAGTAGTAATAACTATGGCTACACCTTC | CASSNNYGYTF
TRBJ1-5 | - | once | TRBV7-9 | TGTGCCAGCAGCCCCTACACCAATAGCAATCAGCCCCAGCATTTT | CASSPYTNSNQPQHF
TRBJ2-5 | - | - | TRBV11-2 | TGTGCCAGCAGCACCGGCCGGGGGTTAGGGTACCAAGAGACCCAGTACTTC | CASSTGRGLGYQETQYF
TRBJ1-1 | - | - | TRBV24-1 | TGTGCCACCAGTGATAAGCAGGGTGTTACTTTCTTT | CATSDKQGVTFF
TRBJ2-7 | - | - | TRBV5-4 | TGTGCCAGCAGCTTGGGTACGGATCCTTGGGGGGAGCAGTACTTC | CASSLGTDPWGEQYF
TRBJ2-7 | - | - | TRBV6-6 | TGTGCCAGCAGTTCTACAGGGATCTACGAGCAGTACTTC | CASSSTGIYEQYF
TRBJ1-3 | TRBD1 | - | TRBV11-2 | TGTGCCAGCAGCCCTTACAGGGGACGCTCTGGAAACACCATATATTTT | CASSPYRGRSGNTIYF
TRBJ1-3 | - | - | TRBV3-1/TRBV3-2 | TGTGCCAGCAGCCAATTTGCGGGGAGGCTGGCTGGAAACACCATATATTTT | CASSQFAGRLAGNTIYF
TRBJ2-1 | - | - | TRBV5-1 | TGCGCCAGCAGCTTGGGGGGGAGGAATGAGCAGTTCTTC | CASSLGGRNEQFF
TRBJ1-4 | TRBD1 | - | TRBV29-1 | TGCAGCGTTAAGACAGGGGCGAGGGAAAAACTGTTTTTT | CSVKTGAREKLFF
TRBJ1-1 | TRBD1 | - | TRBV7-2 | TGTGCCAGCAGTCCACGACAGGGGCTCACTGAAGCTTTCTTT | CASSPRQGLTEAFF
TRBJ1-2 | - | - | TRBV28 | TGTGCCAGCAGCCCGGACAGTGGAGGCAGGGGCTACACCTTC | CASSPDSGGRGYTF
TRBJ1-2 | - | - | TRBV18 | TGTGCCAGCTCACTGTCTCAGGGGATGAACTATGGCTACACCTTC | CASSLSQGMNYGYTF
TRBJ1-2 | - | once | TRBV30 | TGTGCCCATCACCCCTCGGACAGCCCGTATGGCTACACCTTC | CAHHPSDSPYGYTF
TRBJ2-1 | - | - | TRBV30 | TGTGCCTGGATGCTGGCGAGCAATGAGCAGTTCTTC | CAWMLASNEQFF
TRBJ1-1 | - | - | TRBV5-4 | TGTGCCAGCAGCTTGGGTGCAGAGAACACTGAAGCTTTCTTT | CASSLGAENTEAFF
TRBJ1-2 | - | - | TRBV19 | TGTGCCAGCAATAAGGGTGTATCGGATGGCTACACCTTC | CASNKGVSDGYTF
TRBJ2-1 | - | - | TRBV27 | TGTGCCAGCAGTTTCGGGGGTTGGGGGGCAATTTACAATGAGCAGTTCTTC | CASSFGGWGAIYNEQFF
TRBJ1-1 | - | once | TRBV15 | TGTGCCACCAGCAGAGTACCCCCTCCCTCAAGCCTGAACACTGAAGCTTTCTTT | CATSRVPPPSSLNTEAFF
TRBJ1-2 | - | - | TRBV27 | TGTGCCAGCAGTCCAAGGGGGGATATCAACTATGGCTACACCTTC | CASSPRGDINYGYTF
TRBJ2-5 | - | - | TRBV18 | TGTGCCAGCTCACCCCAACAGGGCGCGGAGACCCAGTACTTC | CASSPQQGAETQYF
TRBJ2-1 | - | - | TRBV25-1 | TGTGCCAGCAGTGAAAATGGGTGGTACAATGAGCAGTTCTTC | CASSENGWYNEQFF
TRBJ1-1 | - | - | TRBV12-3/TRBV12-4 | TGTGCCAGCAGTTTCTTATTAGGTACTGAAGCTTTCTTT | CASSFLLGTEAFF
TRBJ2-3 | TRBD2 | - | TRBV29-1 | TGCAGCGTTGACGGGGGGGGAGATACGCAGTATTTT | CSVDGGGDTQYF
TRBJ1-2 | - | once | TRBV29-1 | TGCAGCGTAACCGGGGCCGCCTCTAACTATGGCTACACCTTC | CSVTGAASNYGYTF